Following are 17 T cell receptor beta chains from one sample sequenced in a study of shared clonotypes between healthy human individuals. Data came from immunoSEQ multiplex PCR; TCRdb stores just in-frame clones and leaves some out. The sample lists approximately 940,000 clones, 76% seen once, with approximately 1.5% in the top ten. Sequencing was done on a sample of memory CD4+ T cells sorted from blood. The subset denotes: CD45RA-negative fraction. The receptors derive from a man younger than 35 in good health.

V and J are TRBV7-3 and TRBJ2-2; 9 nucleotides match TRBD1. CDR1 and CDR2 (germline): SGHTA, FQGTGA. The CDR3 consists of 15 residues. Trimming removed 5 bases from V and 1 base from J; junction bases left unmatched: 2. The CDR3 DNA follows: TGTGCCAGCAGCCTGGACAGGGGGAACACCGGGGAGCTGTTTTTT. It codes for CASSLDRGNTGELFF.

This rearrangement joins TRBV5-6 to TRBJ2-1; 10 bases agree with TRBD2. CDR3 length equals 18 residues. The ends lost 2 bases at V and 9 bases at J; junction bases unmatched: 17. Germline CDR1 is SGHDT and CDR2 is YYEEEE. The CDR3 loop is CASSFDSPKSGRVLEQFF. In DNA form, the CDR3 reads TGTGCCAGCAGCTTTGATAGTCCAAAGAGCGGGAGGGTGCTTGAGCAGTTCTTC.

This clone is a singleton in its sample. This chain joins TRBV15 and TRBJ2-1; D is tentatively TRBD1 or TRBD2 (5 bases each). The germline CDR1 and CDR2 sequences are LNHNV and YYDKDF (reference sequence). CDR3 length equals 19 residues. V was cut by 0 bases and J by 0 bases, with 18 bases left in between. CDR3 in DNA: TGTGCCACCAGCAGAGATTGGCCGGGGCGGCCCAGCTCCTACAATGAGCAGTTCTTC. Translation: CATSRDWPGRPSSYNEQFF.

This chain links TRBV19 with TRBJ1-3, with no clear D. CDR3 length equals 14 residues. The germline V gene encodes CDR1 LNHDA and CDR2 SQIVND (reference sequence). Trimming took 4 bases from V and 0 from J, leaving 7 bases between them. CDR3 residues: CASSTGLSGNTIYF. The CDR3 nucleotides are TGTGCCAGTAGTACCGGACTCTCTGGAAACACCATATATTTT.

This clone was observed a handful of times. The chain links TRBV5-8 to TRBJ2-1; 9 nucleotides agree with TRBD2. Germline CDR1 and CDR2: SGHTS and YDEGEE. The junction had 11 bases not matched to a gene; V was cut back by 2 bases and J by 2 bases. CDR3 length: 18 amino acids. The CDR3 loop is CASSFDVSGLAPYNEQFF. CDR3 bases: TGTGCCAGCAGCTTCGATGTCTCGGGACTAGCTCCCTACAATGAGCAGTTCTTC.

The V and J genes are TRBV18 and TRBJ2-6; the D is unclear. Per germline, CDR1 KGHSH and CDR2 LQKENI. With 6 bases removed from V and 4 bases from J, the gap between germline ends came to 10 bases. CDR3 length equals 14 residues. DNA for the CDR3: TGTGCCAGCTCCCGGACGGACGGGGCCAACGTCCTGACTTTC. Its protein is CASSRTDGANVLTF.

This chain joins TRBV4-3 and TRBJ2-5; 10 bases are shared with TRBD2. The germline CDR1 and CDR2 sequences are LGHNA and YSLEER. V was clipped by 0 bases and J by 7 bases; unmatched bases: 11. CDR3 size: 17 residues. This CDR3 reads CASSQDGAGGVSGTQYF. The CDR3 bases are TGCGCCAGCAGCCAAGATGGAGCGGGAGGGGTGTCGGGGACCCAGTACTTC.

The J gene is TRBJ1-5, the V gene TRBV6-1; 7 bases align to TRBD1. This CDR3 comprises 14 residues. Germline lookup yields CDR1 MNHNS and CDR2 SASEGT. The V segment lost 2 bases and the J segment 5 bases; nucleotides outside the gene matches: 3. The CDR3 spells CASSERQGDQPQHF. As DNA, the CDR3 is TGTGCCAGCAGTGAACGACAGGGCGATCAGCCCCAGCATTTT.

The V gene is TRBV25-1, the J gene TRBJ1-1; D call uncertain. Germline assignment: CDR1 MGHDK and CDR2 SYGVNS. There are 16 residues in the CDR3. The V end lost 3 bases, the J end lost 0 bases, and 14 bases lay between the germline ends. In DNA, the CDR3 is TGTGCCAGCAGTGACAGGACTTATAACATGAACACTGAAGCTTTCTTT. Encoded protein: CASSDRTYNMNTEAFF.

This chain joins TRBV28 and TRBJ2-6, with D unclear. Deletions cut 3 bases from V and 4 bases from J, with 7 bases between. Germline V CDR1 and CDR2: MDHEN, SYDVKM. The CDR3 sequence is 14 residues long. This CDR3 is CASSLNPGANVLTF. In DNA, the CDR3 is TGTGCCAGCAGTTTGAATCCCGGGGCCAACGTCCTGACTTTC. The whole variable domain, remainder taken from reference TRBV28 and TRBJ2-6, is DVKVTQSSRYLVKRTGEKVFLECVQDMDHENMFWYRQDPGLGLRLIYFSYDVKMKEKGDIPEGYSVSREKKERFSLILESASTNQTSMYLCASSLNPGANVLTFGAGSRLTVL.

V gene TRBV7-2 combines with J gene TRBJ2-7, with D perhaps being TRBD1 or TRBD2 (5 bases each). From germline, CDR1 is SGHTA and CDR2 FQGNSA. V dropped 4 bases and J dropped 3 bases, with 13 bases sitting between them. The CDR3 totals 14 residues. The CDR3 DNA follows: TGTGCCAGCAGCTCCTCCGGGACCCGCTACGAGCAGTACTTC. Translation gives CASSSSGTRYEQYF.

This clone showed up just a few times. DNA for the CDR3: TGCGCCAGCAGCCAAGCAGGGGGATGGGATCGTAATGGCTACACCTTC. Residues: CASSQAGGWDRNGYTF. The chain recombines TRBV4-1 with TRBJ1-2, with 7 positions matching TRBD1. With 1 base clipped from V and 6 bases from J, the junction kept 11 bases outside the gene matches. This CDR3 contains 16 residues. In germline, CDR1 is MGHRA, CDR2 YSYEKL.

This clone was seen only a few times. The J gene is TRBJ1-4, the V gene TRBV2, with no clear D. V shed 4 bases and J shed 4 bases, with 7 bases lying between them. The germline gives CDR1 SNHLY, CDR2 FYNNEI. The CDR3 spans 13 residues. This CDR3 is CASSGVLNEKLFF. The CDR3 nucleotides read TGTGCCAGCAGTGGGGTACTTAATGAAAAACTGTTTTTT.

The chain has TRBV5-1 and TRBJ2-3, with D possibly TRBD1 on 5 matching bases. Per germline, CDR1 SGHRS and CDR2 YFSETQ. V lost 2 bases and J lost 0, with 10 bases in between. CDR3 length: 15 amino acids. The DNA of the CDR3 is TGCGCCAGCAGCTTTTGGGGCGGTAGCACAGATACGCAGTATTTT. Residues: CASSFWGGSTDTQYF.

CDR3 residues: CASSPQGGSGYTF. CDR3 nucleotide sequence: TGTGCCAGCAGCCCTCAGGGGGGTAGCGGCTACACCTTC. V and J are TRBV7-3 and TRBJ1-2, with TRBD1 identical over 7 bases. CDR1 and CDR2 (germline): SGHTA, FQGTGA. The V segment lost 5 bases and the J segment 8 bases; nucleotides outside the gene matches: 8. The CDR3 has 13 amino acids.

The chain joins TRBV6-1 to TRBJ1-5; D remains ambiguous. This CDR3 comprises 13 residues. V was trimmed by 8 bases and J by 5 bases, leaving 13 bases between them. Per germline, CDR1 MNHNS and CDR2 SASEGT. CDR3 DNA sequence: TGTGCCAGCGGACGAGGGAGGTATCAGCCCCAGCATTTT. It translates to CASGRGRYQPQHF.

This chain uses TRBV27 with TRBJ2-5; TRBD2 is a possible D gene (5 bases). Trimming removed 3 bases at V and 2 bases at J, with 10 bases between. Germline V gene sequence: CDR1 MNHEY, CDR2 SMNVEV (reference sequence). There are 14 residues in the CDR3. The DNA for the CDR3 is TGTGCCAGCAGTTTGCGAGGGCTTCAAGAGACCCAGTACTTC. Translation: CASSLRGLQETQYF.